A selection of T cell receptor beta chains follows, all from one sample in a study of T cell changes during pregnancy in multiple sclerosis. Sequenced by immunoSEQ multiplex PCR; TCRdb stores in-frame clones only, minus some. Among about 57,000 clones, more than 90% were seen once, and the ten largest hold around 0.4%. Sequenced material: CD4+ T cells from peripheral blood mononuclear cells, taken before pregnancy. The receptor source for this set is a female donor with multiple sclerosis, enrolled in a pregnancy study. Both conserved end residues are part of each CDR3. D genes are given only for firm matches. Clone size, where shown, is once, few, many, or a class for clones that have expanded.

abundance: .
d_gene: TRBD2
j_gene: TRBJ2-7
v_gene: TRBV7-8
CDR3aa: CASSHGTSGYEQYF
CDR3nt: TGTGCCAGCAGCCACGGGACTAGCGGCTACGAGCAGTACTTC

abundance: .
d_gene: .
j_gene: TRBJ2-7
v_gene: TRBV9
CDR3aa: CASSVGGLGEQYF
CDR3nt: TGTGCCAGCAGCGTAGGGGGGCTTGGGGAGCAGTACTTC

abundance: .
d_gene: TRBD1
j_gene: TRBJ1-4
v_gene: TRBV2
CDR3aa: CASGLEGAGEKLFF
CDR3nt: TGTGCCAGCGGTTTAGAGGGGGCCGGCGAAAAACTGTTTTTT

abundance: .
d_gene: .
j_gene: TRBJ1-5
v_gene: TRBV28
CDR3aa: CASHPGGRQPQHF
CDR3nt: TGTGCCAGCCACCCCGGCGGGAGGCAGCCCCAGCATTTT

abundance: .
d_gene: TRBD1
j_gene: TRBJ2-7
v_gene: TRBV5-1
CDR3aa: CASSLGQGEWREQYF
CDR3nt: TGCGCCAGCAGCTTAGGACAGGGGGAATGGCGGGAGCAGTACTTC

abundance: .
d_gene: .
j_gene: TRBJ1-5
v_gene: TRBV19
CDR3aa: CASTPWLGNQPQHF
CDR3nt: TGTGCCAGCACGCCCTGGCTGGGCAATCAGCCCCAGCATTTT

abundance: once
d_gene: TRBD1
j_gene: TRBJ1-1
v_gene: TRBV19
CDR3aa: CASSPRGQGNMNTEAFF
CDR3nt: TGTGCCAGTAGTCCCAGGGGACAGGGAAACATGAACACTGAAGCTTTCTTT

abundance: .
d_gene: .
j_gene: TRBJ2-3
v_gene: TRBV6-5
CDR3aa: CASTSPRGSTDTQYF
CDR3nt: TGTGCCAGCACCTCACCGCGGGGTAGCACAGATACGCAGTATTTT

abundance: .
d_gene: TRBD2
j_gene: TRBJ2-5
v_gene: TRBV18
CDR3aa: CASSPPSSGRAETQYF
CDR3nt: TGTGCCAGCTCACCACCATCAAGCGGGAGGGCGGAGACCCAGTACTTC

abundance: .
d_gene: .
j_gene: TRBJ2-2
v_gene: TRBV11-3
CDR3aa: CASSFAGPTGELFF
CDR3nt: TGTGCCAGCAGCTTCGCAGGGCCCACCGGGGAGCTGTTTTTT

abundance: once
d_gene: .
j_gene: TRBJ1-1
v_gene: TRBV19
CDR3aa: CASTRTGTEAFF
CDR3nt: TGTGCCAGTACCCGGACTGGGACTGAAGCTTTCTTT

abundance: .
d_gene: .
j_gene: TRBJ1-5
v_gene: TRBV19
CDR3aa: CASSTVVNQPQHF
CDR3nt: TGTGCCAGTAGTACGGTCGTCAATCAGCCCCAGCATTTT

abundance: once
d_gene: .
j_gene: TRBJ1-3
v_gene: TRBV19
CDR3aa: CASSPGTVRWNTIYF
CDR3nt: TGTGCCAGTAGCCCGGGGACTGTACGGTGGAACACCATATATTTT

abundance: .
d_gene: .
j_gene: TRBJ2-7
v_gene: TRBV5-1
CDR3aa: CASSLELARRYEQYF
CDR3nt: TGCGCCAGCAGCTTGGAGTTAGCGAGGCGCTACGAGCAGTACTTC

abundance: .
d_gene: .
j_gene: TRBJ1-1
v_gene: TRBV19
CDR3aa: CASTSGRLKLAFF
CDR3nt: TGTGCCAGTACCTCCGGGAGGTTGAAGTTGGCTTTCTTT

abundance: .
d_gene: .
j_gene: TRBJ1-2
v_gene: TRBV7-2
CDR3aa: CASSPQANYGYTF
CDR3nt: TGTGCCAGCAGCCCGCAGGCAAACTATGGCTACACCTTC

abundance: .
d_gene: TRBD1
j_gene: TRBJ2-3
v_gene: TRBV5-4
CDR3aa: CASSQGDRGTDTQYF
CDR3nt: TGTGCCAGCAGCCAGGGGGACAGGGGGACAGATACGCAGTATTTT

abundance: .
d_gene: TRBD2
j_gene: TRBJ2-2
v_gene: TRBV4-2
CDR3aa: CASSQASGSNTGELFF
CDR3nt: TGTGCCAGCAGCCAAGCTAGCGGGAGTAACACCGGGGAGCTGTTTTTT

abundance: .
d_gene: .
j_gene: TRBJ2-5
v_gene: TRBV5-1
CDR3aa: CASSLEAGRDRSKYF
CDR3nt: TGCGCCAGCAGCTTGGAGGCCGGGAGAGACCGTTCGAAGTACTTC

abundance: .
d_gene: .
j_gene: TRBJ1-2
v_gene: TRBV19
CDR3aa: CASSILDSSYGYTF
CDR3nt: TGTGCCAGTAGTATCCTCGACAGCTCCTATGGCTACACCTTC

abundance: .
d_gene: TRBD2
j_gene: TRBJ2-1
v_gene: TRBV27
CDR3aa: CASSVRTSWYEQFF
CDR3nt: TGTGCCAGCAGTGTAAGGACTAGCTGGTATGAGCAGTTCTTC

abundance: once
d_gene: .
j_gene: TRBJ1-6
v_gene: TRBV14
CDR3aa: CASSQDPYSGTLHF
CDR3nt: TGTGCCAGCAGCCAAGATCCTTATTCAGGCACCCTCCACTTT

abundance: .
d_gene: TRBD2
j_gene: TRBJ2-1
v_gene: TRBV28
CDR3aa: CASSSKGLAERYNEQFF
CDR3nt: TGTGCCAGCAGTTCCAAGGGACTAGCGGAGAGATACAATGAGCAGTTCTTC

abundance: .
d_gene: TRBD2
j_gene: TRBJ2-1
v_gene: TRBV5-1
CDR3aa: CASSLDSPPGGQFF
CDR3nt: TGCGCCAGCAGCTTGGACTCTCCCCCGGGAGGGCAGTTCTTC

abundance: .
d_gene: TRBD1
j_gene: TRBJ2-7
v_gene: TRBV10-2
CDR3aa: CASRAGGGRIWEQYF
CDR3nt: TGCGCCAGCAGAGCAGGGGGCGGAAGGATTTGGGAGCAGTACTTC

abundance: .
d_gene: .
j_gene: TRBJ2-3
v_gene: TRBV9
CDR3aa: CASSSYSSSTDTQYF
CDR3nt: TGTGCCAGCAGCTCCTACAGTTCTAGCACAGATACGCAGTATTTT